What follows are 30 T cell receptor beta chains derived from one specimen sequenced in a study of blood T cells in healthy people across ages. A second PCR, run for about 6 to 11 cycles, used a sample-barcoded 5' primer plus a J-beta primer mix. MiXCR was run by TCRdb on the 5' RACE reads, yielding one entry per CDR3 protein. Seen here are more than 900,000 distinct CDR3 sequences, 25% observed once, and the top ten hold around 0.75%. In addition, the sample was reused for a study of T cells of mothers and their children.

What was sequenced was blood. The source of these receptors is a girl aged 2-10 years in good health.

The V gene is TRBV6-4, the J gene TRBJ1-5; the D gene is possibly TRBD1 (6 bases). The CDR3 has 14 amino acids. CDR1 and CDR2 from the germline V gene are MRHNA and SNTAGT. V shed 4 bases and J shed 3 bases, with 10 bases lying between them. CDR3: CASSAAGDNQPQHF. The CDR3 DNA follows: TGTGCCAGCAGTGCTGCAGGGGACAATCAGCCCCAGCATTTT.

V is TRBV7-9 and J is TRBJ1-1; unclear D gene. The CDR3 extends over 13 amino acids. The V end lost 2 bases, the J end lost 3 bases, and 7 bases lay between the germline ends. The V gene's germline CDR1 is SEHNR and CDR2 FQNEAQ (reference sequence). CDR3 in amino acids: CASSLPQYTEAFF. CDR3 nucleotide sequence: TGTGCCAGCAGCTTACCGCAGTACACTGAAGCTTTCTTT.

V and J are TRBV7-6 and TRBJ2-5; a weak D match, TRBD1 (6 bases). This CDR3 comprises 14 residues. Trimming cost V 5 bases and J 14 bases, with 24 bases left between them. CDR1 SGHVS and CDR2 FNYEAQ come from the germline V gene. The CDR3 spells CASSPETGTLVLYF. The CDR3 DNA reads as TGTGCCAGCAGCCCCGAAACCGGGACATTAGTCCTTTACTTC.

Only a few counts were recorded for this clonotype. The chain uses TRBV20-1 and TRBJ2-7, with 7 positions matching TRBD2. V gave up 4 bases and J gave up 3 bases; unmatched junction bases: 9. The length of the CDR3 is 14 residues. Germline V gene lookup returns CDR1 DFQATT and CDR2 SNEGSKA (reference sequence). The CDR3 sequence: CSAITGGSLYEQYF. In DNA form, the CDR3 reads TGCAGTGCTATAACGGGGGGATCGCTCTACGAGCAGTACTTC.

The chain carries TRBV28 and TRBJ2-7, with D perhaps given as TRBD1 or TRBD2 (5 bases each). CDR3 length: 13 residues. Per germline, CDR1 MDHEN and CDR2 SYDVKM. Trimming left V 10 bases short and J 1 base short, with 14 bases between. CDR3 sequence reads: CATQWDRSYEQYF. CDR3 nucleotide sequence: TGTGCCACACAATGGGACCGATCCTACGAGCAGTACTTC. The full variable domain, completed using reference TRBV28 and TRBJ2-7, is DVKVTQSSRYLVKRTGEKVFLECVQDMDHENMFWYRQDPGLGLRLIYFSYDVKMKEKGDIPEGYSVSREKKERFSLILESASTNQTSMYLCATQWDRSYEQYFGPGTRLTVT.

This chain uses TRBV29-1 with TRBJ2-7; perhaps TRBD1 as D (5 bases). V lost 7 bases and J lost 6, with 19 bases in between. Germline lookup yields CDR1 SQVTM and CDR2 ANQGSEA. CDR3 length equals 13 residues. The CDR3 region is CSALAAGKGEQYF. For the CDR3, the DNA is TGCAGCGCCTTGGCGGCAGGGAAGGGCGAGCAGTACTTC.

This chain links TRBV28 with TRBJ2-7; possibly TRBD1 or TRBD2 for D (5 bases each). CDR1 MDHEN and CDR2 SYDVKM come from the germline V gene. The CDR3 length is 14 residues. V was cut by 3 bases and J by 0 bases, with 9 bases left in between. CDR3 region: CASSFREFSYEQYF. The CDR3 DNA is TGTGCCAGCAGTTTCAGGGAGTTCTCCTACGAGCAGTACTTC.

With regard to this clonotype: The junction differs from germline at one of its ends, possibly a read error. The chain combines TRBV28 with TRBJ2-1; tentatively, D is TRBD2 (5 bases). The J call may be incorrect, as the DNA end agrees better with TRBJ2-7. CDR3 length equals 14 residues. Germline V CDR1 and CDR2: MDHEN, SYDVKM. The CDR3 region has the DNA TGTGCCAGCAGTTTAGCGGGTTGGTCCTACGTGCAGTACTTC. It yields the protein CASSLAGWSYVQYF.

About this clonotype: The germline gene is not matched at one end of the junction; a read error may be the cause. The rearrangement links TRBV2 to TRBJ1-2; 9 bases agree with TRBD1. The length of the CDR3 is 15 residues. The germline V gene encodes CDR1 SNHLY and CDR2 FYNNEI. CDR3 loop: CVSGDLGTGNYGYTF. The CDR3 DNA follows: TGTGTCAGCGGTGATTTAGGGACAGGGAACTATGGCTACACCTTC.

The genes are TRBV7-9 and TRBJ2-5; no reliable D call. The CDR3 contains 15 residues. The ends were cut back, 5 bases at V and 3 bases at J, with 16 bases in the middle. Per germline, CDR1 SEHNR and CDR2 FQNEAQ (reference sequence). Written as DNA, the CDR3 is TGTGCCAGCAGCCAGTTAATGGATCCTGAAGAGACCCAGTACTTC. This sequence encodes CASSQLMDPEETQYF.

The CDR3, as DNA: TGTGCCAGCAGTGCCAAAACAGGGACTGAAGCTTTCTTT. Amino acids: CASSAKTGTEAFF. J is TRBJ1-1 and V is TRBV6-4, with D perhaps matching TRBD1 (6 bases). Germline V lookup: CDR1 MRHNA, CDR2 SNTAGT. V was shortened by 4 bases and J by 5 bases, with 11 bases between the two germline ends. This CDR3 region has 13 residues.

The CDR3 region is CASRFLRAKEYNEPLRQFF. The CDR3 bases are TGTGCCAGCAGATTTCTAAGGGCCAAGGAATACAATGAGCCCCTCAGGCAGTTCTTC. J is TRBJ2-5 and V is TRBV28; no reliable D call. The tail of the sequence fits TRBJ2-1 better, so the J call may be wrong. Per germline, CDR1 MDHEN and CDR2 SYDVKM. The CDR3 length is 19 residues.

The chain combines TRBV4-2 with TRBJ1-6, with unresolved D. There are 15 residues in the CDR3. The germline V and J ends were trimmed by 0 bases and 9 bases, with 12 bases remaining between them. The germline CDR1 and CDR2 sequences are LGHNA and YNFKEQ. Here the CDR3 reads CASSQEGFWTSPLHF. The CDR3 DNA sequence: TGTGCCAGCAGCCAAGAAGGGTTTTGGACTTCACCCCTCCACTTT.

This clonotype was seen a few times. The V and J genes are TRBV7-3 and TRBJ2-7, with TRBD1 identical over 7 bases. V lost 2 bases, J lost 6 bases, and 10 bases stayed unmatched. The CDR3 totals 15 residues. Germline values: CDR1 SGHTA, CDR2 FQGTGA. The CDR3 loop is CASSLGATGFVEQYF. DNA for the CDR3: TGTGCCAGCAGCTTAGGGGCGACAGGGTTCGTCGAGCAGTACTTC. The complete variable domain, with remaining parts taken from reference TRBV7-3 and TRBJ2-7, reads GAGVSQTPSNKVTEKGKYVELRCDPISGHTALYWYRQSLGQGPEFLIYFQGTGAADDSGLPNDRFFAVRPEGSVSTLKIQRTERGDSAVYLCASSLGATGFVEQYFGPGTRLTVT.

This chain uses TRBV7-8 with TRBJ2-1; D remains unclear. CDR1 and CDR2 (germline): SGHVS, FQNEAQ. Trimming removed 5 bases at V and 7 bases at J, with 18 bases between. The CDR3 is 15 residues long. The CDR3 nucleotides are TGTGCCAGCAGCCTAAGTAGGAATGCCGTGAATGAGCAGTTCTTC. It codes for CASSLSRNAVNEQFF.

The rearrangement joins TRBV12-3 or TRBV12-4 to TRBJ2-1; D not resolved. V was clipped by 5 bases and J by 0 bases, with 17 bases between them. The CDR3 length is 17 residues. The CDR3 DNA sequence: TGTGCCAGCAGTCCCCCATGGGGAAAGATCTCCTACAATGAGCAGTTCTTC. Its translation is CASSPPWGKISYNEQFF.

The chain uses TRBV21-1 and TRBJ2-1; TRBD2 is the table's D call and was not checked against the DNA. TRBV21-1 is a recognized pseudogene. The CDR3 loop spans 17 amino acids. In nucleotides, the CDR3 is TGTGCCAGCAGCAAAGTGGGAGGGGTCCGTAGCTACAATGAGCAGTTCTTC. It encodes CASSKVGGVRSYNEQFF.

The V and J genes are TRBV6-6 and TRBJ2-5; D gene uncertain. The V gene lost 3 bases and the J gene lost 2 bases, with 4 bases spanning the gap. This CDR3 region has 12 residues. The germline gives CDR1 MNHNY, CDR2 SVGAGI (reference sequence). The CDR3 nucleotides read TGTGCCAGCAGTTATGTACAAGAGACCCAGTACTTC. Translating it yields CASSYVQETQYF.

The V call is TRBV2, the J call TRBJ2-3; D is possibly TRBD1 or TRBD2 (5 bases each). V dropped 4 bases and J dropped 3 bases, with 17 bases sitting between them. The CDR3 has 16 amino acids. Germline V gene sequence: CDR1 SNHLY, CDR2 FYNNEI. CDR3 sequence (DNA): TGTGCCAGCAGTGGACACCTCGGGGCACAAACAGATACGCAGTATTTT. Translation gives CASSGHLGAQTDTQYF.

This clonotype occurred a few times. The gene calls are TRBV11-1 and TRBJ2-1; the match to TRBD1 covers 10 bases. Germline V CDR1 and CDR2: SGHAT, FQDESV (reference sequence). V dropped 5 bases and J dropped 6; count of bases not matched to a gene: 7. This CDR3 region has 15 residues. CDR3 nucleotide sequence: TGTGCCAGCAGCATCCGGGACAGGGGATCCAATGAGCAGTTCTTC. This translates into CASSIRDRGSNEQFF.

This clonotype appeared a few times. This chain joins TRBV7-2 and TRBJ2-7; a possible D gene is TRBD2 (6 bases). There are 15 residues in the CDR3. CDR1 is SGHTA, CDR2 FQGNSA, per germline. Trimming cost V 6 bases and J 1 base, with 16 bases left between them. CDR3 loop: CASRARLGLSYEQYF. The CDR3 DNA reads TGTGCCAGCAGGGCAAGACTAGGATTATCCTACGAGCAGTACTTC.

The CDR3 spells CASSLEASGARSGEQFF. CDR3 coding DNA: TGTGCCAGCAGCTTAGAGGCTAGCGGGGCCCGGAGCGGGGAGCAGTTCTTC. This chain links TRBV7-8 with TRBJ2-5; 9 nucleotides align to TRBD2. The DNA end favors TRBJ2-1, so the J call may be wrong. Germline V CDR1 and CDR2: SGHVS, FQNEAQ. This CDR3 comprises 17 residues.

CDR3 sequence reads: CASSPHGTSGGYEQYF. The CDR3 nucleotides read TGTGCCAGCAGTCCACACGGGACTAGCGGCGGGTACGAGCAGTACTTC. The chain is built from TRBV12-3 or TRBV12-4 and TRBJ2-7; 11 positions agree with TRBD2. The V and J ends lost 5 bases and 4 bases, in that order; junction bases with no gene match: 10. The CDR3 runs to 16 residues.

Comment on this clonotype: Because it lacks the conserved phenylalanine or tryptophan at the end, this CDR3 is likely a read error. V is TRBV11-2 and J is TRBJ2-3; 11 nucleotides align to TRBD2. The V segment lost 3 bases and the J segment 7 bases; nucleotides outside the gene matches: 6. Per germline, CDR1 SGHAT and CDR2 FQNNGV. This CDR3 spans 15 amino acids. The CDR3 region is CASSFSGRGENTQYL. The CDR3 DNA reads TGTGCCAGCAGCTTTAGCGGGAGGGGGGAAAATACGCAGTATCTT.

This clonotype showed up just a few times. The chain combines TRBV20-1 with TRBJ2-3; D remains unclear. The germline CDR1 and CDR2 sequences are DFQATT and SNEGSKA (reference sequence). CDR3 length: 13 amino acids. V lost 3 bases and J 0 bases, leaving 7 bases between the germline ends. CDR3: CSASDPSTDTQYF. The DNA for the CDR3 is TGCAGTGCTAGTGATCCTAGCACAGATACGCAGTATTTT.

V and J are TRBV6-5 and TRBJ1-1; the match to TRBD1 covers 7 bases. Germline V lookup: CDR1 MNHEY, CDR2 SVGAGI. V trimming: 6 bases; J trimming: 5 bases; junction bases outside the gene matches: 9. The CDR3 extends over 14 amino acids. The CDR3 region has the DNA TGTGCCAGCAGCCGTACAGGGGCGAGTACTGAAGCTTTCTTT. It specifies CASSRTGASTEAFF.

In this sample, this clonotype turned up once. The CDR3 DNA reads TGCGCCAGCAGCTTGGGGGACTATTATACTCTGGATACGCAGTATTTT. Translating it yields CASSLGDYYTLDTQYF. This sequence joins TRBV5-1 and TRBJ2-3; 7 positions agree with TRBD2. V gave up 0 bases and J gave up 6 bases; unmatched junction bases: 10. CDR1 SGHRS and CDR2 YFSETQ come from the germline V gene. The CDR3 extends over 16 amino acids.

This clonotype was picked up a small number of times. The V call is TRBV21-1, the J call TRBJ2-7; the table assigns TRBD2, which was not confirmed against the DNA. TRBV21-1 is a recognized pseudogene. The CDR3 has 15 amino acids. In nucleotides, the CDR3 is TGTGCCAGCAGCAAAGATAGGAGCGGAACTTACGAGCAGTACTTC. Translated: CASSKDRSGTYEQYF.

This clonotype was counted a few times. The chain employs TRBV29-1 and TRBJ2-7; weak D call: TRBD1 (5 bases). Per germline, CDR1 SQVTM and CDR2 ANQGSEA. There are 12 residues in the CDR3. V was shortened by 6 bases and J by 3 bases, with 12 bases between the two germline ends. CDR3 nucleotides: TGCAGCGTCATGCTCCAGGGCTACGAGCAGTACTTC. Amino acids: CSVMLQGYEQYF.

This clonotype has just a few counts. This chain connects TRBV5-1 to TRBJ1-1; the match to TRBD1 covers 7 bases. V trimming: 7 bases; J trimming: 7 bases; junction bases outside the gene matches: 4. Germline lookup yields CDR1 SGHRS and CDR2 YFSETQ. CDR3 length equals 11 residues. CDR3 amino acids: CASAGGGEAFF. DNA for the CDR3: TGCGCCAGCGCAGGGGGAGGTGAAGCTTTCTTT.